This T cell receptor (beta chain) was profiled in a study of blood T cell repertoires in COVID-19. Germline V gives CDR1 SGDLS, CDR2 YYNGEE. After removal of 1 base from V and 3 bases from J, the junction contained 3 bases not matched to a gene. This CDR3 comprises 15 residues. Original analysis: Amplification of reference gene primers provided the estimated nucleated cell counts. Repertoires were generated with immunoSEQ multiplex PCR, while TCRdb's copy carries only in-frame clones and drops some. V and J calls plus clone size are reproduced from that table; the DNA served to infer D and trimming. Among about 160,000 clones listed, about 83% were seen once.

The TCR was taken from a woman in her 70s with COVID-19, enrolled during active disease. Sample: peripheral blood. The chain combines TRBV9 with TRBJ1-1; 10 positions match TRBD1. The CDR3 is CASSVPGQGHTEAFF. The CDR3 region has the DNA TGTGCCAGCAGCGTACCGGGACAGGGGCACACTGAAGCTTTCTTT.